This T cell receptor (beta chain) stems from a study of identifying expanded T cells in peripheral blood. Trimming removed 2 bases from V and 3 bases from J; junction bases left unmatched: 13. This CDR3 region has 18 residues. Germline values: CDR1 SGHRS, CDR2 YFSETQ. Assay used: immunoSEQ multiplex PCR; TCRdb lists only in-frame clones, some missing. The sample yields over 65,000 clones, 70% to 90% seen once. The source is a person aged 18 to 75 in good health. The chain carries TRBV5-1 and TRBJ1-2; 10 nucleotides agree with TRBD1. The sample comprised blood. CDR3 in amino acids: CASSLYPSGTGADYGYTF. In DNA form, the CDR3 reads TGCGCCAGCAGCTTATATCCCTCTGGGACAGGGGCAGACTATGGCTACACCTTC. The variable domain in full, completed from reference TRBV5-1 and TRBJ1-2, reads KAGVTQTPRYLIKTRGQQVTLSCSPISGHRSVSWYQQTPGQGLQFLFEYFSETQRNKGNFPGRFSGRQFSNSRSEMNVSTLELGDSALYLCASSLYPSGTGADYGYTFGSGTRLTVV.